The 24 T cell receptor beta chains reported below all come from one sample, sequenced in a study of liver allograft versus peripheral blood T cells. Study background: Hepatic allograft T cell receptor repertoires were evaluated relative to those present in recipients' peripheral blood.

TCRdb called the reads again in MiXCR, with one record for every CDR3 protein. The sample contains approximately 16,000 distinct CDR3 sequences, around 23% of which appear only once. Receptors originate from a human patient who had a liver transplant. Some of the T cells might come from the graft donor.

This clonotype showed up just a few times. The chain uses TRBV10-3 and TRBJ1-3; maybe TRBD1 (6 bases). From germline, CDR1 is ENHRY and CDR2 SYGVKD. V lost 4 bases and J lost 2, with 6 bases in between. This CDR3 region has 13 residues. The CDR3 DNA reads as TGTGCCATCAGTGGGACAGCTGGAAACACCATATATTTT. Its translation is CAISGTAGNTIYF.

The sample holds a few counts of this clonotype. The chain carries TRBV19 and TRBJ1-5; TRBD1 aligns across 8 bases. V dropped 10 bases and J dropped 0; count of bases not matched to a gene: 11. Looked up from germline, CDR1 is LNHDA and CDR2 is SQIVND (reference sequence). The CDR3 length is 16 residues. This CDR3 is CATRDRGGGSNQPQHF. CDR3 DNA: TGTGCCACTAGAGACAGGGGAGGGGGTAGCAATCAGCCCCAGCATTTT.

This clonotype occurred many times. V is TRBV15 and J is TRBJ1-1; unclear D gene. The germline V gene has CDR1 LNHNV and CDR2 YYDKDF (reference sequence). The CDR3 is made up of 14 amino acids. With 0 bases removed from V and 2 bases from J, the gap between germline ends came to 7 bases. CDR3 sequence: CATSRDPVNTEAFF. The CDR3 DNA reads as TGTGCCACCAGCAGAGATCCGGTTAACACTGAAGCTTTCTTT. The full variable domain, completed using reference TRBV15 and TRBJ1-1, is DAMVIQNPRYQVTQFGKPVTLSCSQTLNHNVMYWYQQKSSQAPKLLFHYYDKDFNNEADTPDNFQSRRPNTSFCFLDIRSPGLGDTAMYLCATSRDPVNTEAFFGQGTRLTVV.

This clonotype was counted ten times or more. The chain joins TRBV6-5 to TRBJ1-1, with 8 bases aligning to TRBD1. In germline, CDR1 is MNHEY, CDR2 SVGAGI. The trim removed 4 bases at V and 10 bases at J, leaving 8 bases unmatched. The CDR3 sequence is 13 residues long. The CDR3 protein is CASSWTQGDGAFF. The CDR3 DNA reads TGTGCCAGCAGTTGGACACAGGGGGATGGAGCTTTCTTT.

Notes on this clonotype: The conserved closing phenylalanine or tryptophan is absent in this CDR3, likely reflecting a read error. The gene calls are TRBV28 and TRBJ1-1; D unresolved. The germline gives CDR1 MDHEN, CDR2 SYDVKM. The ends were cut back, 3 bases at V and 4 bases at J, with 12 bases in the middle. This CDR3 contains 14 residues. CDR3 protein: CASSFPQRGTEAFL. The DNA of the CDR3 is TGTGCCAGCAGTTTTCCTCAACGGGGCACTGAAGCTTTCCTT.

This clonotype was observed a few times. The gene calls are TRBV9 and TRBJ1-6; perhaps TRBD1 as D (6 bases). CDR1 is SGDLS, CDR2 YYNGEE, per germline. Trimming cost V 0 bases and J 0 bases, with 13 bases left between them. This CDR3 has 18 amino acids. The CDR3 sequence is CASSVAQGSSSYNSPLHF. The CDR3 DNA reads as TGTGCCAGCAGCGTAGCTCAGGGGTCGAGCTCCTATAATTCACCCCTCCACTTT.

The chain couples TRBV28 to TRBJ2-3, with D perhaps TRBD2 (6 bases). Germline V gives CDR1 MDHEN, CDR2 SYDVKM. This CDR3 has 15 residues. Trimming pared 5 bases from V and 1 base from J, leaving 13 bases between. The CDR3 coding sequence is TGTGCCAGCAGTAGACGGACGGGAGGCACAGATACGCAGTATTTT. This codes for CASSRRTGGTDTQYF. The complete variable domain, with remaining parts taken from reference TRBV28 and TRBJ2-3, reads DVKVTQSSRYLVKRTGEKVFLECVQDMDHENMFWYRQDPGLGLRLIYFSYDVKMKEKGDIPEGYSVSREKKERFSLILESASTNQTSMYLCASSRRTGGTDTQYFGPGTRLTVL.

This sequence joins TRBV7-2 and TRBJ1-4; TRBD1 agrees at 9 bases. Germline CDR1 SGHTA, CDR2 FQGNSA. The length of the CDR3 is 16 residues. J gave up 6 bases and V 5 bases, and 10 bases lay outside the gene matches. Here the CDR3 DNA reads TGTGCCAGCAGCCCAATCCGGGACAGGGTGGATGAAAAACTGTTTTTT. Protein sequence: CASSPIRDRVDEKLFF.

This clonotype was seen ten or more times. The chain uses TRBV18 and TRBJ2-1; TRBD2 agrees at 13 bases. The CDR3 has 14 residues. Trimming removed 7 bases from V and 10 bases from J; junction bases left unmatched: 7. The germline gives CDR1 KGHSH, CDR2 LQKENI. CDR3 amino acids: CASFGTSGDGEQFF. CDR3 in DNA: TGTGCCAGCTTCGGGACTAGCGGGGATGGGGAGCAGTTCTTC. Together with reference TRBV18 and TRBJ2-1, the CDR3 gives the full variable domain: NAGVMQNPRHLVRRRGQEARLRCSPMKGHSHVYWYRQLPEEGLKFMVYLQKENIIDESGMPKERFSAEFPKEGPSILRIQQVVRGDSAAYFCASFGTSGDGEQFFGPGTRLTVL.

The CDR3 loop reads CASSLGEAVSGRISNEQFF. Here the CDR3 DNA reads TGTGCCAGCAGCTTAGGCGAAGCAGTTAGCGGGAGGATTTCCAATGAGCAGTTCTTC. The chain links TRBV7-2 to TRBJ2-1; 10 bases fit TRBD2. Germline V gene sequence: CDR1 SGHTA, CDR2 FQGNSA. J gave up 6 bases and V 1 base, and 15 bases lay outside the gene matches. The CDR3 extends over 19 amino acids.

This clonotype appeared a few times. The chain links TRBV7-2 to TRBJ1-1, with a tentative D call TRBD1 (5 bases). The CDR3 is 11 residues long. V lost 3 bases and J lost 12, with 11 bases in between. Looked up from germline, CDR1 is SGHTA and CDR2 is FQGNSA. The DNA for the CDR3 is TGTGCCAGCAGCTTTGTCGGGGACCCTTTCTTT. Its protein product is CASSFVGDPFF. Supplemented by reference TRBV7-2 and TRBJ1-1, the full variable domain reads GAGVSQSPSNKVTEKGKDVELRCDPISGHTALYWYRQSLGQGLEFLIYFQGNSAPDKSGLPSDRFSAERTGGSVSTLTIQRTQQEDSAVYLCASSFVGDPFFGQGTRLTVV.

Worth noting for this clonotype: This may be a read error, as it is one base from a much larger clone. J is TRBJ2-4 and V is TRBV10-3, with 8 bases matching TRBD1. The CDR3 sequence is 13 residues long. The germline V gene has CDR1 ENHRY and CDR2 SYGVKD. The CDR3 region is CSISQGAGNIQYF. As DNA, the CDR3 is TGTTCCATCAGCCAGGGGGCCGGAAACATTCAGTACTTC.

This clonotype was detected only a few times. The J gene is TRBJ1-3, the V gene TRBV12-3 or TRBV12-4; unclear D gene. CDR3 length: 14 residues. The ends were cut back, 5 bases at V and 2 bases at J, with 10 bases in the middle. The CDR3 nucleotides read TGTGCCAGCAGTCCAGGCGATCCTGGAAACACCATATATTTT. As protein: CASSPGDPGNTIYF.

This clonotype showed up many times. The chain has TRBV5-4 and TRBJ1-1; perhaps TRBD1 as D (5 bases). This CDR3 is 15 amino acids long. Per the germline V gene, CDR1 is SGHNT and CDR2 is YYREEE (reference sequence). V dropped 3 bases and J dropped 5 bases, with 17 bases sitting between them. CDR3 in amino acids: CASSSDLGAGTEAFF. CDR3 bases: TGTGCCAGCAGCTCTGATCTTGGGGCAGGGACTGAAGCTTTCTTT. Using reference TRBV5-4 and TRBJ1-1 for the parts outside the CDR3, the full variable domain is ETGVTQSPTHLIKTRGQQVTLRCSSQSGHNTVSWYQQALGQGPQFIFQYYREEENGRGNFPPRFSGLQFPNYSSELNVNALELDDSALYLCASSSDLGAGTEAFFGQGTRLTVV.

This clonotype was detected a few times. The chain couples TRBV7-9 to TRBJ1-3, with a weak D call TRBD1 (5 bases). V lost 10 bases and J lost 0, with 19 bases in between. This CDR3 contains 16 residues. The V gene's germline CDR1 is SEHNR and CDR2 FQNEAQ (reference sequence). Here the CDR3 reads CAIRQGRDSSGNTIYF. CDR3 sequence (DNA): TGTGCCATAAGGCAGGGCCGCGATTCCTCTGGAAACACCATATATTTT.

The rearrangement joins TRBV20-1 to TRBJ1-1; D is unresolved. Germline CDR1 and CDR2: DFQATT and SNEGSKA (reference sequence). Trimming pared 1 base from V and 1 base from J, leaving 10 bases between. The CDR3 loop spans 14 amino acids. CDR3 protein: CSARVEGANTEAFF. CDR3 DNA: TGCAGTGCTAGAGTTGAGGGAGCGAACACTGAAGCTTTCTTT.

This clonotype ranks as medium-sized. This chain links TRBV18 with TRBJ2-7; D gene ambiguous. The CDR3 has 14 amino acids. Germline V CDR1 and CDR2: KGHSH, LQKENI. V was clipped by 3 bases and J by 2 bases, with 11 bases between them. The CDR3 sequence: CASSPGAHPYEQYF. CDR3 DNA: TGTGCCAGCTCACCTGGCGCTCACCCCTACGAGCAGTACTTC.

This clonotype has at least ten counts. This chain joins TRBV27 and TRBJ2-1; D is perhaps TRBD2 (5 bases). CDR3 length equals 15 residues. Trimming removed 11 bases from V and 0 bases from J, with 17 bases in between. Per the germline V gene, CDR1 is MNHEY and CDR2 is SMNVEV (reference sequence). CDR3 in DNA: TGTGCCGCAATGGCGGGCCTCAGCTCCTACAATGAGCAGTTCTTC. Translating gives CAAMAGLSSYNEQFF.

In its sample, this clonotype ranks as medium-sized (0.01 to 0.1%). The chain recombines TRBV7-2 with TRBJ2-7; 7 nucleotides match TRBD1. Trimming cost V 5 bases and J 5 bases; bases outside gene matches: 9. The CDR3 length is 14 residues. The germline V gene has CDR1 SGHTA and CDR2 FQGNSA. The CDR3 DNA reads TGTGCCAGCAGCCGGGACAGAGACCCTAACGAGCAGTACTTC. Translation gives CASSRDRDPNEQYF.

By sample share, this clonotype is large. The rearrangement links TRBV7-2 to TRBJ2-7; no clear D gene. Germline assignment: CDR1 SGHTA and CDR2 FQGNSA. Trimming took off 5 bases at V and 7 bases at J, with 9 bases between the two ends. The CDR3 spans 11 residues. The CDR3 DNA reads TGTGCCAGCAGCGTAGGCTCGGAGCAGTACTTC. Translation gives CASSVGSEQYF.

This chain links TRBV6-1 with TRBJ2-5; TRBD2 is a possible D gene (5 bases). Germline V CDR1 and CDR2: MNHNS, SASEGT. The CDR3 has 15 amino acids. V gave up 6 bases and J gave up 1 base, with 15 bases separating them. The CDR3 is CASSPTGLFQETQYF. The CDR3 DNA reads as TGTGCCAGCAGCCCGACGGGATTGTTCCAAGAGACCCAGTACTTC.

As DNA, the CDR3 is TGTGCCAGCAGCTCCCCTCGGACAGGACACGAAGCTAACTATGGCTACACCTTC. This codes for CASSSPRTGHEANYGYTF. This rearrangement joins TRBV11-2 to TRBJ1-2, with 7 bases matching TRBD1. V trimming: 4 bases; J trimming: 0 bases; junction bases outside the gene matches: 14. This CDR3 is built from 18 residues. Germline loops: CDR1 SGHAT, CDR2 FQNNGV. The entire variable domain, with the rest obtained from reference TRBV11-2 and TRBJ1-2, is as follows: EAGVAQSPRYKIIEKRQSVAFWCNPISGHATLYWYQQILGQGPKLLIQFQNNGVVDDSQLPKDRFSAERLKGVDSTLKIQPAKLEDSAVYLCASSSPRTGHEANYGYTFGSGTRLTVV.

This clonotype has a single count. The rearrangement uses TRBV12-3 or TRBV12-4 and TRBJ2-1; 11 bases fit TRBD2. CDR3 size: 16 residues. Trimming took 6 bases from V and 7 from J; bases not matched to a gene: 11. The CDR3: CASRRRTSGWGNEQFF. The CDR3 region has the DNA TGTGCCAGCAGGCGGCGGACTAGCGGGTGGGGGAATGAGCAGTTCTTC.

With respect to this clonotype: This may come from a read error, since a much larger clone is one base off. The chain employs TRBV6-5 and TRBJ2-2; TRBD1 agrees at 10 bases. CDR1 is MNHEY and CDR2 is SVGAGI in the germline V gene. CDR3 size: 15 residues. The CDR3 nucleotides read TGTGCCAGCAGGACCGGGACAGGGGTCACCAGGGAGCTGTTTTTT. This sequence encodes CASRTGTGVTRELFF.